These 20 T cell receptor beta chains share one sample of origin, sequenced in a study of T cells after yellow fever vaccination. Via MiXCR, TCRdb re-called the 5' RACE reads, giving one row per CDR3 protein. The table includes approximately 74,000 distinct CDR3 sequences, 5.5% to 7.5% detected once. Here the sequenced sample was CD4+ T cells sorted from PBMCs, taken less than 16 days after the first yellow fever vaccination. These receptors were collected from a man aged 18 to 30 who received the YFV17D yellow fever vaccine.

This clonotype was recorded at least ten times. The CDR3 DNA sequence: TGCGCCAGCACCCCTCGGACAGGGGGGAACGAGCAGTACTTC. This sequence encodes CASTPRTGGNEQYF. The chain links TRBV5-1 to TRBJ2-7, with TRBD1 matching 10 bases. The germline gives CDR1 SGHRS, CDR2 YFSETQ. Losses at the gene ends were 6 bases for V and 5 bases for J; bases not matched to a gene: 8. The CDR3 runs to 14 residues.

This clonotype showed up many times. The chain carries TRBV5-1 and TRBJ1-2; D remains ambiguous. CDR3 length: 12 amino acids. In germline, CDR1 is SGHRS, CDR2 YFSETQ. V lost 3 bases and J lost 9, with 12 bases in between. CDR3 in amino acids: CASSSTLISYTF. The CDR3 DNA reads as TGCGCCAGCAGCTCGACACTCATAAGCTACACCTTC.

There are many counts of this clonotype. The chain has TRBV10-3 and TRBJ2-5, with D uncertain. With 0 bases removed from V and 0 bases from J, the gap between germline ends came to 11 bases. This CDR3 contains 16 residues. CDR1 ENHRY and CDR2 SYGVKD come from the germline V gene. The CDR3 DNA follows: TGTGCCATCAGTGAGTCCGTGGGGAACAACCAAGAGACCCAGTACTTC. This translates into CAISESVGNNQETQYF.

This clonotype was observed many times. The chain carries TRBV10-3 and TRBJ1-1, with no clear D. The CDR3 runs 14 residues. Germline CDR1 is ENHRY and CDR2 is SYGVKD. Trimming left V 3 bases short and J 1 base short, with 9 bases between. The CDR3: CAISDSPGNTEAFF. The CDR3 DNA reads TGTGCCATCAGTGATAGCCCGGGGAACACTGAAGCTTTCTTT.

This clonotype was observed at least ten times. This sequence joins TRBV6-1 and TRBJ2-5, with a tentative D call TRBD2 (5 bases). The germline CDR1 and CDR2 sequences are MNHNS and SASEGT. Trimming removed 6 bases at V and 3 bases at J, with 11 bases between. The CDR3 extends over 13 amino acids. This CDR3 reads CASRRAQEETQYF. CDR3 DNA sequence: TGTGCCAGCAGGCGGGCGCAAGAAGAGACCCAGTACTTC.

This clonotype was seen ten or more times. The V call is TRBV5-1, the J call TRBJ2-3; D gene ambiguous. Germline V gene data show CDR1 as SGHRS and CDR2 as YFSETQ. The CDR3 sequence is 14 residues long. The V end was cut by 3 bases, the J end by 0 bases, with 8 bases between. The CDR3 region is CASSSRTSTDTQYF. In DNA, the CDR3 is TGCGCCAGCAGCTCCCGAACTAGCACAGATACGCAGTATTTT.

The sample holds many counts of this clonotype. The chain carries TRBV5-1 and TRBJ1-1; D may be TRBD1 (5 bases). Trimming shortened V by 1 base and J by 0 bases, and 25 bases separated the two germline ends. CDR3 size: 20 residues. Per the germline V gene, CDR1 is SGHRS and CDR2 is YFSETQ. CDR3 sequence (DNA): TGCGCCAGCAGCTTGTTGCCCATTAGAACTTTGACAGCCATGAACACTGAAGCTTTCTTT. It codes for CASSLLPIRTLTAMNTEAFF.

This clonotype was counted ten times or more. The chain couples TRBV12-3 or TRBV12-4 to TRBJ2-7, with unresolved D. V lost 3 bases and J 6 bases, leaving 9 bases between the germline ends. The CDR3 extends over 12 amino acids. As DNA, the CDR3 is TGTGCCAGCAGTTTTTTAGGATCCGAGCAGTACTTC. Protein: CASSFLGSEQYF.

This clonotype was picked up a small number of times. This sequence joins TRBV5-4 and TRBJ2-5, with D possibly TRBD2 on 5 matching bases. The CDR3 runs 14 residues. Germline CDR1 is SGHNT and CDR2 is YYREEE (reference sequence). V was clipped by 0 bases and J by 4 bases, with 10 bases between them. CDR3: CASSLVPSRETQYF. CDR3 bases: TGTGCCAGCAGCTTGGTGCCTAGCCGAGAGACCCAGTACTTC.

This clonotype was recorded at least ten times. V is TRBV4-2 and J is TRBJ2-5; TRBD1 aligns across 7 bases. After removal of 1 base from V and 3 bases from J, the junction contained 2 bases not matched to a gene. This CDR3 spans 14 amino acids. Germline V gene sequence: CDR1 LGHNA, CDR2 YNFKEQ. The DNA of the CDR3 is TGTGCCAGCAGCCAAGGAGGGACAGAAGAGACCCAGTACTTC. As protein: CASSQGGTEETQYF.

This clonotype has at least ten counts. This CDR3 is CAISDAPDSGANVLTF. The CDR3 DNA sequence: TGTGCCATCAGTGATGCCCCAGACTCTGGGGCCAACGTCCTGACTTTC. The chain carries TRBV10-3 and TRBJ2-6; D gene uncertain. The V gene lost 3 bases and the J gene lost 0 bases, with 9 bases spanning the gap. CDR1 ENHRY and CDR2 SYGVKD come from the germline V gene. The CDR3 length is 16 residues.

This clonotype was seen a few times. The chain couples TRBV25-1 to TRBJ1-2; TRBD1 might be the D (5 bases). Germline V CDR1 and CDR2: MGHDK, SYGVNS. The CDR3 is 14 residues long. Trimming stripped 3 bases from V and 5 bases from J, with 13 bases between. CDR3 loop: CASSDTGTDYGYTF. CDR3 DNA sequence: TGTGCCAGCAGTGACACCGGGACTGATTATGGCTACACCTTC.

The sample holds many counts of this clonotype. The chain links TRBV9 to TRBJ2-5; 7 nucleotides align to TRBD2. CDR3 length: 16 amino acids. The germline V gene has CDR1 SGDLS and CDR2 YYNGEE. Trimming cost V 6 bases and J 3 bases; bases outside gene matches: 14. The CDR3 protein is CASTASGAFGEETQYF. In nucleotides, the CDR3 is TGTGCCAGCACCGCTAGCGGAGCATTCGGGGAAGAGACCCAGTACTTC.

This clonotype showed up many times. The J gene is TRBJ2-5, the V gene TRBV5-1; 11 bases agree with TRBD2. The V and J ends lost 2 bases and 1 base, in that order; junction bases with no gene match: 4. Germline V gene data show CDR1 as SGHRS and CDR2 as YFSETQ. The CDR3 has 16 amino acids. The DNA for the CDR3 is TGCGCCAGCAGCTTCATGACTAGCGGGGTCCAAGAGACCCAGTACTTC. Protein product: CASSFMTSGVQETQYF.

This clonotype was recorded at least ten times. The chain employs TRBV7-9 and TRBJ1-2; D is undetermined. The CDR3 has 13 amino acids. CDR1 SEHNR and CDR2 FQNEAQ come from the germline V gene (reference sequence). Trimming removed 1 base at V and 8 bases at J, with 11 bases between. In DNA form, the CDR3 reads TGTGCCAGCAGCTTAGGGACGGCGGACGGCTACACCTTC. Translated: CASSLGTADGYTF.

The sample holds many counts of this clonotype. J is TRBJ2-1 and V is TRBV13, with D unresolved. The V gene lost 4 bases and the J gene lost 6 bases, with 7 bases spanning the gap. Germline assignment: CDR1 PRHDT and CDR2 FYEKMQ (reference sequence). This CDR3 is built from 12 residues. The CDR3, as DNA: TGTGCCAGCAGCTCCATGGTCAATGAGCAGTTCTTC. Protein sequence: CASSSMVNEQFF.

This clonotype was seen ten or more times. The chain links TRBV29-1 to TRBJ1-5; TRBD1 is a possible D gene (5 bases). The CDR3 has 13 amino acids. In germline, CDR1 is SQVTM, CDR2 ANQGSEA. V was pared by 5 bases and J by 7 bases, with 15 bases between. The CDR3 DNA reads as TGCAGCGTTAGTGTTTTGGGGGAACAGCCCCAGCATTTT. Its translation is CSVSVLGEQPQHF.

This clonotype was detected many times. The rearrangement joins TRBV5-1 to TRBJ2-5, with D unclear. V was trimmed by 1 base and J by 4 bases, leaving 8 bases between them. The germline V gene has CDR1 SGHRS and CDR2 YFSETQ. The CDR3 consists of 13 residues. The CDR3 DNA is TGCGCCAGCAGCTTGCCGAGGAGAGAGACCCAGTACTTC. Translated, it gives CASSLPRRETQYF.

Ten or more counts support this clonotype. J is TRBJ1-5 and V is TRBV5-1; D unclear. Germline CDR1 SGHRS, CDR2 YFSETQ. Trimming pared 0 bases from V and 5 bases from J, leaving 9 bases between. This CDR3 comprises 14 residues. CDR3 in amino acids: CASSLEAGYQPQHF. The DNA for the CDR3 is TGCGCCAGCAGCTTGGAGGCGGGGTATCAGCCCCAGCATTTT.

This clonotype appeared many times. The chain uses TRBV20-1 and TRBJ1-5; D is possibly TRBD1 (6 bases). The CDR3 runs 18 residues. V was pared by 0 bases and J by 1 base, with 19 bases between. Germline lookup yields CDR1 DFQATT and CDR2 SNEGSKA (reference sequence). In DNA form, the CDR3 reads TGCAGTGCTAGAGATTTGTCCCTCGGGGGGCAGAGCAATCAGCCCCAGCATTTT. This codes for CSARDLSLGGQSNQPQHF.